Here is one TCR beta chain with its context. The data were obtained in a study of blood T cell repertoires in COVID-19. Background on the study: The analysed material was cDNA or gDNA that came from T cells, B-cell-depleted T cells, or PBMCs.

CDR3 length: 16 amino acids. Trimming removed 4 bases at V and 4 bases at J, with 20 bases between. CDR1 and CDR2 (germline): MNHNY, SVGAGI (reference sequence). The authors' processing: Amplifying reference gene primers gave estimates of nucleated cell counts. Profiled with immunoSEQ multiplex PCR; TCRdb holds only in-frame clones, not every one. From that table come the V and J calls and clone size; the DNA was used to work out D and trimming. The table includes 65,000 to 90,000 clones, about 80% detected once. What was sequenced was peripheral blood. This TCR was recovered from an older woman with acute or convalescent COVID-19. J is TRBJ2-7 and V is TRBV6-6; no clear D. Here the CDR3 DNA reads TGTGCCAGCAGTTCAACTATTAGGTTCCAGAAATACGAGCAGTACTTC. The encoded protein is CASSSTIRFQKYEQYF.